This TCR beta chain was sequenced in a study of T cells in severe cutaneous drug reactions. Sequenced patients had Stevens-Johnson syndrome or toxic epidermal necrolysis caused by carbamazepine. Libraries were made by iRepertoire multiplex PCR with TCR subtype-specific primers for bulk and single-cell sequencing. For each CDR3 protein, TCRdb gives one entry from its re-call of the multiplex PCR reads, without DNA. The sample holds 20,000 to 25,000 distinct CDR3 sequences. CDR1 GTSNPN and CDR2 SVGIG come from the germline V gene (reference sequence). CDR3 length: 13 amino acids. This clonotype registers medium-sized by frequency.

Sequences were obtained from PBMCs. The sequence was obtained from a human donor with toxic epidermal necrolysis, a severe cutaneous drug reaction. This chain uses TRBV30 with TRBJ2-3; TCRdb names TRBD2, which stays unverified in the absence of DNA. The CDR3 reads CAWKRGYTDTQYF.